The rows below give T cell receptor beta chains drawn from one sample of a study of OX40 agonist ivuxolimab in advanced cancers. Clones were sequenced by immunoSEQ multiplex PCR, and TCRdb holds only the in-frame ones, with some missing. The sample has 35,000 to 50,000 clones; about 86% are singletons. Specimen: CD4+ or CD8+ T cells sorted from blood, collected in a trial of the OX40 agonist ivuxolimab. The origin of the receptors is an adult with an advanced solid tumor such as melanoma, head and neck, liver or kidney cancer. The CDR3 runs from the conserved cysteine through the conserved F or W. A D gene is named only where the DNA matches it firmly. Size values are once, few and many counts, or a class for expanded clones, and some rows have none.

j_call,d_call,v_call,clone_size,cdr3_aa,cdr3_nt
TRBJ1-1,NA,TRBV11-2,NA,CASSSYGTTTEAFF,TGTGCCAGCAGCTCCTACGGGACGACCACTGAAGCTTTCTTT
TRBJ2-5,TRBD1,TRBV29-1,NA,CSVVPGQGWETQYF,TGCAGCGTTGTCCCGGGACAGGGATGGGAGACCCAGTACTTC
TRBJ2-5,TRBD1,TRBV7-7,NA,CASSSGTGGVETQYF,TGTGCCAGCAGCTCCGGGACAGGGGGCGTGGAGACCCAGTACTTC
TRBJ1-6,NA,TRBV4-1,NA,CASSQGREINSPLHF,TGCGCCAGCAGCCAGGGCAGGGAGATCAATTCACCCCTCCACTTT
TRBJ1-2,NA,TRBV30,NA,CAWGSGGKAGYTF,TGTGCCTGGGGCTCCGGGGGGAAAGCTGGCTACACCTTC
TRBJ2-7,NA,TRBV5-4,NA,CASSFGNRAPAEQYF,TGTGCCAGCAGCTTCGGTAACAGGGCGCCTGCCGAGCAGTACTTC
TRBJ1-2,NA,TRBV12-5,NA,CASGLEAGYYGYTF,TGTGCTAGTGGTTTGGAGGCAGGGTACTATGGCTACACCTTC
TRBJ2-5,TRBD2,TRBV11-2,NA,CASSLAGGQETQYF,TGTGCCAGCAGCTTAGCGGGGGGACAAGAGACCCAGTACTTC
TRBJ1-6,TRBD1,TRBV4-1,NA,CASSKIRDRYNSPLHF,TGCGCCAGCAGCAAAATCCGGGACAGGTATAATTCACCCCTCCACTTT
TRBJ2-2,TRBD1,TRBV27,NA,CASSPSGQGNTGELFF,TGTGCCAGCAGTCCCTCGGGACAGGGGAACACCGGGGAGCTGTTTTTT
TRBJ2-3,TRBD2,TRBV29-1,NA,CSVTSGDGTDTQYF,TGCAGCGTTACTAGCGGGGACGGCACAGATACGCAGTATTTT
TRBJ1-2,NA,TRBV7-9,NA,CASSPDGSYGYTF,TGTGCCAGCAGCCCCGACGGGAGCTATGGCTACACCTTC
TRBJ1-1,NA,TRBV18,NA,CASSPSGGGGGTEAFF,TGTGCCAGCTCACCATCGGGTGGGGGCGGTGGCACTGAAGCTTTCTTT
TRBJ1-1,TRBD1,TRBV5-1,NA,CASSSYLAGGMNRGAFF,TGCGCCAGCAGCTCGTACTTGGCAGGAGGGATGAACAGGGGGGCTTTCTTT
TRBJ1-5,NA,TRBV29-1,NA,CSVGQYNQPQHF,TGCAGCGTTGGACAGTACAATCAGCCCCAGCATTTT
TRBJ2-1,NA,TRBV5-8,NA,CASSLRTGSYNEQFF,TGTGCCAGCAGCTTGAGGACGGGATCATACAATGAGCAGTTCTTC
TRBJ1-2,NA,TRBV29-1,NA,CSVEPNRGADNGYTF,TGCAGCGTTGAACCAAACCGGGGGGCGGATAATGGCTACACCTTC
TRBJ2-3,NA,TRBV28,NA,CASSPQGGADTQYF,TGTGCCAGCAGTCCCCAGGGGGGTGCAGATACGCAGTATTTT
TRBJ2-7,NA,TRBV18,NA,CASSPDRYEQYF,TGTGCCAGCTCACCAGATCGCTACGAGCAGTACTTC
TRBJ2-3,NA,TRBV19,NA,CASSRQGAPDTQYF,TGTGCCAGTAGTAGGCAGGGAGCCCCAGATACGCAGTATTTT
TRBJ1-2,TRBD1,TRBV6-1,NA,CASRLTGNFLGYTF,TGTGCCAGCAGGCTGACAGGGAATTTTCTTGGCTACACCTTC
TRBJ1-1,TRBD1,TRBV28,NA,CASTQGGGKAFF,TGTGCCAGCACCCAGGGGGGGGGAAAAGCTTTCTTT
TRBJ2-3,TRBD1,TRBV5-8,NA,CASSRRDRLSTDTQYF,TGTGCCAGCAGCCGCAGGGACAGGCTTAGCACAGATACGCAGTATTTT
TRBJ2-7,TRBD1,TRBV6-1,NA,CASGKTGSDEQYF,TGTGCCAGCGGGAAGACAGGGTCGGACGAGCAGTACTTC
TRBJ2-7,NA,TRBV6-1,NA,CASRQPPQAEQYF,TGTGCCAGCCGACAGCCCCCTCAGGCCGAGCAGTACTTC
TRBJ2-7,NA,TRBV28,NA,CASFTRQAESYEQYF,TGTGCCAGTTTCACCAGACAGGCGGAATCCTACGAGCAGTACTTC
TRBJ1-1,TRBD1,TRBV6-1,once,CASSSGTGSREAFF,TGTGCCAGCAGTTCCGGGACAGGGAGTAGGGAAGCTTTCTTT
TRBJ1-1,NA,TRBV5-1,NA,CASGDGRGTEAFF,TGCGCCAGCGGGGACGGCCGGGGCACTGAAGCTTTCTTT
TRBJ2-2,NA,TRBV2,NA,CASSDDLDGELFF,TGTGCCAGCAGTGATGATCTCGACGGGGAGCTGTTTTTT
TRBJ1-1,NA,TRBV2,NA,CASSGDIEAFF,TGTGCCAGCAGCGGGGATATAGAAGCTTTCTTT
TRBJ2-3,TRBD2,TRBV9,NA,CASSGAGGPTDTQYF,TGTGCCAGCAGCGGAGCGGGGGGGCCTACAGATACGCAGTATTTT
TRBJ1-5,NA,TRBV6-5,NA,CASRPDKYSNQPQHF,TGTGCCAGCAGACCAGACAAGTATAGCAATCAGCCCCAGCATTTT
TRBJ1-5,TRBD1,TRBV5-1,NA,CASSPGQGGMNQPQHF,TGCGCCAGCAGCCCAGGACAGGGAGGAATGAATCAGCCCCAGCATTTT
TRBJ2-3,NA,TRBV10-3,NA,CAISESSWVLSTDTQYF,TGTGCCATCAGTGAGTCCTCTTGGGTCCTAAGCACAGATACGCAGTATTTT
TRBJ2-1,TRBD2,TRBV7-9,NA,CASTRPERGGLGEQFF,TGTGCCAGCACCCGACCGGAGCGGGGGGGTCTCGGTGAGCAGTTCTTC
TRBJ2-5,TRBD1,TRBV11-2,NA,CASSWGQGATGQETQYF,TGTGCCAGCAGCTGGGGACAGGGGGCAACCGGACAAGAGACCCAGTACTTC
TRBJ1-2,TRBD1,TRBV6-5,NA,CASRSGQGVDGYTF,TGTGCCAGCAGGTCGGGACAGGGCGTAGATGGCTACACCTTC
TRBJ2-1,TRBD2,TRBV2,NA,CASSESSGRYEQFF,TGTGCCAGCAGTGAGTCTAGCGGGAGGTATGAGCAGTTCTTC
TRBJ2-2,NA,TRBV11-3,NA,CASSFGGSNTGELFF,TGTGCCAGCAGCTTCGGGGGCTCAAACACCGGGGAGCTGTTTTTT
TRBJ2-7,TRBD2,TRBV7-9,NA,CASSLTSGFVEQYF,TGTGCCAGCAGCTTGACTAGCGGGTTTGTCGAGCAGTACTTC